A selection of T cell receptor beta chains follows, all from one sample in a study of T cell repertoires in ileal Crohn's disease. Generated by immunoSEQ multiplex PCR, the TCRdb table keeps only in-frame clones and is missing some. The table records 15,000 to 20,000 clones, around four fifths of them present only once. The sequenced sample consisted of ileal tissue. All receptors derive from an adult with Crohn's disease. Both conserved end residues are part of each CDR3. D genes are given only for firm matches. Clone size is not always given. Where it is, it says once, few, many or a class for expanded clones.

D | J | size | V | CDR3 | DNA
- | TRBJ2-3 | - | TRBV7-2 | CASSSDRRSTDTQYF | TGTGCCAGCAGCTCAGACAGGCGTAGCACAGATACGCAGTATTTT
- | TRBJ2-7 | - | TRBV13 | CASSSGQSSSYEQYF | TGTGCCAGCAGCTCAGGACAGTCCAGCTCCTACGAGCAGTACTTC
TRBD2 | TRBJ2-3 | - | TRBV9 | CASSVVSGDGDTQYF | TGTGCCAGCAGCGTAGTAAGCGGGGATGGAGATACGCAGTATTTT
TRBD1 | TRBJ2-7 | - | TRBV25-1 | CASSLSGDRAYEQYF | TGTGCCAGCAGTCTCTCGGGGGACAGGGCTTACGAGCAGTACTTC
TRBD2 | TRBJ2-2 | - | TRBV7-9 | CASSSLAGRNTGELFF | TGTGCCAGCAGCTCGCTAGCGGGCAGAAACACCGGGGAGCTGTTTTTT
- | TRBJ2-7 | - | TRBV7-8 | CASSLDRLEQYF | TGTGCCAGCAGCTTAGACAGGTTGGAGCAGTACTTC
TRBD1 | TRBJ2-7 | - | TRBV13 | CASSLETGTGRRKGSYEQYF | TGTGCCAGCAGCTTAGAAACCGGGACAGGGAGACGTAAAGGCTCCTACGAGCAGTACTTC
TRBD2 | TRBJ2-7 | few | TRBV4-3 | CASSQDLASGGADPGEQYF | TGCGCCAGCAGCCAAGATCTGGCTAGCGGGGGGGCAGATCCCGGCGAGCAGTACTTC
TRBD1 | TRBJ2-7 | few | TRBV18 | CASSRGQDYEQYF | TGTGCCAGCTCACGGGGACAGGACTACGAGCAGTACTTC
- | TRBJ1-4 | - | TRBV7-2 | CASSLSSFTNEKLFF | TGTGCCAGCAGCTTAAGCTCGTTTACTAATGAAAAACTGTTTTTT
- | TRBJ2-2 | few | TRBV12-2 | CASRPQGCANTGELFF | TGTGCAAGTCGTCCCCAGGGCTGTGCGAACACCGGGGAGCTGTTTTTT
- | TRBJ1-2 | - | TRBV13 | CAGGGGLYGYTF | TGTGCCGGCGGGGGAGGGCTTTATGGCTACACCTTC
TRBD1 | TRBJ2-7 | - | TRBV2 | CASSPGQGADEQYF | TGTGCCAGCAGTCCCGGACAGGGGGCGGACGAGCAGTACTTC
- | TRBJ1-1 | - | TRBV19 | CASSIGSTRDTEAFF | TGTGCCAGTAGTATAGGGAGCACGAGGGACACTGAAGCTTTCTTT
- | TRBJ1-1 | - | TRBV5-1 | CASSWGTYKNTEAFF | TGCGCCAGCAGCTGGGGGACATACAAGAACACTGAAGCTTTCTTT
TRBD2 | TRBJ2-1 | once | TRBV5-1 | CASSLDGGTYNEQFF | TGCGCCAGCAGCTTGGACGGGGGGACCTACAATGAGCAGTTCTTC
TRBD1 | TRBJ1-2 | few | TRBV4-1 | CASSHAQGVDYGYTF | TGCGCCAGCAGCCATGCCCAGGGGGTCGACTATGGCTACACCTTC
- | TRBJ2-3 | - | TRBV9 | CASSGPPSTDTQYF | TGTGCCAGCAGCGGTCCCCCTAGCACAGATACGCAGTATTTT
- | TRBJ1-3 | - | TRBV7-2 | CASSPRTAFGNTIYF | TGTGCCAGCAGCCCCAGGACAGCCTTCGGAAACACCATATATTTT
TRBD1 | TRBJ1-5 | few | TRBV19 | CASSDSGTGDSNQPQHF | TGTGCCAGTAGTGACTCCGGGACAGGGGATAGCAATCAGCCCCAGCATTTT
- | TRBJ2-3 | few | TRBV6-4 | CASRMFTGTDTQYF | TGTGCCAGCAGAATGTTTACGGGCACAGATACGCAGTATTTT
TRBD2 | TRBJ2-7 | - | TRBV7-9 | CASSWGGTVSSYEQYF | TGTGCCAGCAGCTGGGGGGGGACCGTTAGCTCCTACGAGCAGTACTTC